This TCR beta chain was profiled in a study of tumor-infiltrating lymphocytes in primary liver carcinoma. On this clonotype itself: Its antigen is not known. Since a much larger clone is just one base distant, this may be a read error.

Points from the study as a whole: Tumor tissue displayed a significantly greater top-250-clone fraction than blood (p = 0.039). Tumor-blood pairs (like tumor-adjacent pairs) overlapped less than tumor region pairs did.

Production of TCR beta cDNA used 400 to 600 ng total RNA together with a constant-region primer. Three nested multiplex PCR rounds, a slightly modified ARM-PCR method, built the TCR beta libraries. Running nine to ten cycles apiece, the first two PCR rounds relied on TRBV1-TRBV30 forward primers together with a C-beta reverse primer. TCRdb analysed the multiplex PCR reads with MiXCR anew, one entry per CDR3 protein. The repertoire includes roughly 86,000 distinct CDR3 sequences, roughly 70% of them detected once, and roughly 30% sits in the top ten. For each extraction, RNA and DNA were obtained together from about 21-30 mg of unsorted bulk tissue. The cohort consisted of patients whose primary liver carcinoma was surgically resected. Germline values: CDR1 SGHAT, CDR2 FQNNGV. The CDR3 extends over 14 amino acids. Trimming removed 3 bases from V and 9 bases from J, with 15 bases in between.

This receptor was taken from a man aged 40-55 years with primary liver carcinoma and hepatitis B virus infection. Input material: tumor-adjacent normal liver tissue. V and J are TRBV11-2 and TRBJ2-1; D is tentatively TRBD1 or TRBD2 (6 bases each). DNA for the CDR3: TGTGCCAGCAGCTTTGAGGGGGGCGATGGTGAGCAGTTCTTC. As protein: CASSFEGGDGEQFF.